The entry that follows covers one T cell receptor beta chain sequence. No antigen is known for it. TCRdb itself ran the 5' RACE reads through MiXCR, one entry per CDR3 protein. The table records fewer than 400,000 distinct CDR3 sequences, 16% of them present only once. The sample belongs to a study of T-cell memory formation after mild COVID-19. Looking at the study overall: Largely, the TCR clusters proved donor specific.

Overall study findings and caveats: Clones contracting over day 15 to 85 were CD4/CD8 balanced, with later expanders leaning CD4+. Mainly CM and EM harbored the contracting CD4+ clones; mainly EMRA harbored the CD8+ ones.

The V end lost 1 base, the J end lost 2 bases, and 12 bases lay between the germline ends. CDR3 length: 15 residues. This TCR derives from a man aged 18-30 years who had mild COVID-19 (a few samples of this study predate the infection). Cell type and time point are not known. Source material: PBMCs or a T cell subset sorted from them (not recorded which). The chain uses TRBV12-3 or TRBV12-4 and TRBJ2-7; the D is unclear. The CDR3 DNA sequence: TGTGCCAGCAGTTTAGGGACCGAGAGGACCTACGAGCAGTACTTC. Translated, it gives CASSLGTERTYEQYF.